This T cell receptor (beta chain) was identified during a study of beta chain features in type 1 diabetes. Study at large: The examined sorted cells totaled around 100,000,000 across samples.

V was cut by 7 bases and J by 3 bases, with 4 bases left in between. CDR1 MNHNS and CDR2 SASEGT come from the germline V gene. There are 10 residues in the CDR3. All of the isolated RNA was reverse transcribed, so expressed TCRB transcripts were sequenced. Roughly 3.5 million reads per sample on average were obtained from naive, central memory and regulatory T cell samples. The table came from immunoSEQ multiplex PCR; TCRdb's copy has only in-frame clones and leaves some out. Of nearly 700,000 clones listed, 13% are singletons. Purity of each sorted population was above 95%. The study's findings and limits: When Type 1 diabetes patients were examined, their TCRB CDR3s proved moderately but significantly shorter in all four CD4+ subsets. A closer apparent resemblance between naive, central memory and Treg TCRB repertoires was seen in patients than in healthy donors.

This clone was found a few times. The antigen is undetermined. The source is a man aged 18 to 30 with type 1 diabetes. The rearrangement links TRBV6-1 to TRBJ2-7, with D uncertain. The sample comprised naive CD4+ T cells from blood. This CDR3 is CASMSYEQYF. CDR3 bases: TGTGCCAGCATGAGCTACGAGCAGTACTTC.